These T cell receptor beta chains were read from a single sample in a study of CD8 T cells in Susac syndrome. One entry per CDR3 protein, called by TCRdb with MiXCR from the immunoSEQ multiplex PCR reads. The sample comprises about 80,000 distinct CDR3 sequences, approximately 94% of which are singletons, and 0.26% rests with the top ten. The specimen sequenced was CD8+ T cells from PBMCs. These receptor sequences come from a human donor in good health. The CDR3 runs from the conserved cysteine through the conserved F or W. Fields, in order: D gene, V gene, J gene, clone size, CDR3 protein, CDR3 DNA. A D gene is named only where the DNA matches it firmly. Clone size is given for some rows only: seen once, a few or many times, or a class if the clone is expanded.

>-|TRBV24-1|TRBJ2-3|once
CATSDPRDTQYF
TGTGCCACCAGTGATCCTCGGGATACGCAGTATTTT
>TRBD2|TRBV9|TRBJ2-1|-
CASSRAGEVNEQFF
TGTGCCAGCAGCCGAGCGGGAGAGGTTAATGAGCAGTTCTTC
>-|TRBV7-9|TRBJ2-1|-
CASSPSLSYNEQFF
TGTGCCAGCAGCCCCTCCCTCTCCTACAATGAGCAGTTCTTC
>-|TRBV4-1|TRBJ1-5|-
CASSLRDNSNQPQHF
TGCGCCAGCAGCCTCAGGGATAATAGCAATCAGCCCCAGCATTTT
>-|TRBV21-1|TRBJ1-2|-
CASSQRDQPTRSGYTF
TGTGCCAGCAGCCAACGGGACCAGCCGACTAGATCTGGCTACACCTTC
>-|TRBV15|TRBJ2-3|-
CATSSPTRGWLDTQYF
TGTGCCACCAGCAGCCCGACAAGGGGATGGCTAGATACGCAGTATTTT
>-|TRBV20-1|TRBJ2-3|-
CSALNQEGSDTQYF
TGCAGTGCCCTTAACCAGGAGGGTTCAGATACGCAGTATTTT
>-|TRBV29-1|TRBJ2-3|-
CSPTTDTQYF
TGCAGCCCTACCACAGATACGCAGTATTTT
>TRBD2|TRBV19|TRBJ2-1|-
CASFSGSNEQFF
TGTGCCAGCTTTAGCGGGAGTAATGAGCAGTTCTTC
>TRBD1|TRBV14|TRBJ2-7|once
CASSGTGKLYEQYF
TGTGCCAGCAGTGGGACAGGGAAATTGTACGAGCAGTACTTC
>TRBD1|TRBV24-1|TRBJ2-1|-
CATSRTGNTYNEQFF
TGTGCCACCAGTCGGACAGGGAACACCTACAATGAGCAGTTCTTC
>-|TRBV5-6|TRBJ2-7|-
CASSAGGRYEQYF
TGTGCCAGCAGTGCTGGGGGCCGATACGAGCAGTACTTC
>TRBD1|TRBV3-1|TRBJ1-1|-
CASSQGQGFSEAFF
TGTGCCAGCAGCCAAGGACAGGGGTTCTCTGAAGCTTTCTTT
>-|TRBV11-2|TRBJ2-4|-
CASSSARDLRGIQYF
TGTGCCAGCAGCTCCGCTCGGGACTTACGGGGCATTCAGTACTTC
>-|TRBV9|TRBJ1-2|-
CASSRGSGYTF
TGTGCCAGCAGTAGGGGTTCTGGCTACACCTTC
>TRBD1|TRBV7-3|TRBJ1-2|-
CASSLGQGPLYGYTF
TGTGCCAGCAGCTTGGGACAGGGACCACTCTATGGCTACACCTTC
>-|TRBV13|TRBJ2-1|-
CASQGASEGLSYNEQFF
TGTGCCAGCCAAGGGGCTAGCGAGGGTCTGTCCTACAATGAGCAGTTCTTC
>TRBD1|TRBV28|TRBJ1-5|-
CASSWAGEQGADQPQHF
TGTGCCAGCAGCTGGGCAGGAGAACAGGGGGCTGATCAGCCCCAGCATTTT
>-|TRBV7-9|TRBJ2-1|-
CASSFGGRRSSYNEQFF
TGTGCCAGCAGCTTTGGGGGACGCCGAAGCTCCTACAATGAGCAGTTCTTC
>-|TRBV20-1|TRBJ1-1|-
CSARVQGFPEAFF
TGCAGTGCTAGAGTCCAGGGTTTCCCTGAAGCTTTCTTT
>TRBD2|TRBV12-3/TRBV12-4|TRBJ2-1|-
CASSPGGTGYNEQFF
TGTGCCAGCAGCCCCGGGGGGACGGGGTACAATGAGCAGTTCTTC
>-|TRBV18|TRBJ2-5|-
CASSPRSAQTLQETQYF
TGTGCCAGCTCACCACGCTCGGCGCAGACACTCCAAGAGACCCAGTACTTC
>-|TRBV29-1|TRBJ2-5|-
CSVAQETQYF
TGCAGCGTCGCTCAAGAGACCCAGTACTTC
>TRBD1|TRBV15|TRBJ2-7|-
CATSRVTGQGNEQYF
TGTGCCACCAGCAGAGTAACGGGACAGGGGAACGAGCAGTACTTC
>TRBD1|TRBV11-2|TRBJ1-6|-
CASSWGQGFNSPLHF
TGTGCCAGCAGCTGGGGACAGGGTTTTAACTCACCCCTCCACTTT
>-|TRBV6-5|TRBJ2-1|-
CASSPARRTVGFF
TGTGCCAGCAGTCCGGCACGACGGACAGTTGGGTTCTTC
>TRBD1|TRBV4-2|TRBJ1-2|-
CASSQAGTAPYGYTF
TGTGCCAGCAGCCAAGCCGGGACAGCTCCCTATGGCTACACCTTC
>-|TRBV7-6|TRBJ2-1|-
CASSLGLGYEQFF
TGTGCCAGCAGCTTAGGGTTAGGATATGAGCAGTTCTTC
>-|TRBV6-1|TRBJ2-1|-
CASTHSYNEQFF
TGTGCGAGCACGCACTCCTACAATGAGCAGTTCTTC
>TRBD2|TRBV12-3/TRBV12-4|TRBJ2-1|-
CASSLREGYNEQFF
TGTGCCAGCAGTTTGAGGGAGGGTTACAATGAGCAGTTCTTC
>TRBD1|TRBV4-1|TRBJ1-2|-
CASSQGPGGNYGYTF
TGCGCCAGCAGCCAAGGACCAGGGGGCAACTATGGCTACACCTTC
>TRBD1|TRBV30|TRBJ1-1|-
CAWSAGTGRTEAFF
TGTGCCTGGAGTGCAGGGACAGGCCGCACTGAAGCTTTCTTT
>TRBD2|TRBV15|TRBJ2-5|-
CATSGTLAGGLETQYF
TGTGCCACCAGCGGAACACTAGCGGGAGGATTGGAGACCCAGTACTTC
>-|TRBV7-9|TRBJ1-1|-
CASSLARRMNTEAFF
TGTGCCAGCAGCTTAGCGCGAAGGATGAACACTGAAGCTTTCTTT
>-|TRBV5-1|TRBJ2-2|-
CASSFTGTGGELFF
TGCGCCAGCAGCTTCACAGGGACTGGCGGGGAGCTGTTTTTT
>-|TRBV9|TRBJ2-1|-
CASSVEVVRSYNEQFF
TGTGCCAGCAGCGTAGAGGTGGTACGCTCCTACAATGAGCAGTTCTTC
>-|TRBV5-1|TRBJ2-7|-
CASSFWGLSDQVNEQYF
TGCGCCAGCAGCTTCTGGGGTTTGTCGGACCAAGTCAACGAGCAGTACTTC
>TRBD2|TRBV7-6|TRBJ2-5|-
CASSYGGAERETQYF
TGTGCCAGCAGTTACGGGGGGGCCGAGCGTGAGACCCAGTACTTC
>-|TRBV27|TRBJ2-3|-
CASYWVGGTDTQYF
TGTGCCAGCTATTGGGTCGGAGGCACAGATACGCAGTATTTT
>TRBD2|TRBV20-1|TRBJ2-3|-
CSARDLAGDRSTSTDTQYF
TGCAGTGCTAGAGACCTAGCGGGGGATAGATCCACTAGCACAGATACGCAGTATTTT
>-|TRBV25-1|TRBJ1-1|-
CASRETTGFTEAFF
TGTGCCAGCAGGGAAACGACAGGATTCACTGAAGCTTTCTTT
>TRBD1|TRBV6-1|TRBJ1-2|few
CASSGQGADGYTF
TGTGCCAGCAGTGGACAGGGCGCAGACGGCTACACCTTC
>-|TRBV27|TRBJ2-1|once
CASSLEVADSYNEQFF
TGTGCCAGCAGTTTGGAAGTAGCGGATTCCTACAATGAGCAGTTCTTC
>-|TRBV29-1|TRBJ2-1|-
CSVELAFPRDAYNEQFF
TGCAGCGTTGAACTTGCGTTTCCCAGGGATGCCTACAATGAGCAGTTCTTC
>-|TRBV15|TRBJ1-1|-
CATSRENVPRAFF
TGTGCCACCAGCAGAGAGAATGTACCTAGAGCTTTCTTT
>TRBD2|TRBV7-2|TRBJ2-5|-
CASGGAGLAFAQYF
TGTGCCAGCGGAGGGGCGGGACTAGCTTTTGCCCAGTACTTC
>-|TRBV9|TRBJ2-7|-
CASSVGGDEQYF
TGTGCCAGCAGCGTAGGAGGAGACGAGCAGTACTTC
>TRBD2|TRBV4-1|TRBJ2-1|-
CASSQFGTINYNEQFF
TGCGCCAGCAGCCAGTTCGGGACTATCAACTACAATGAGCAGTTCTTC
>-|TRBV15|TRBJ1-5|-
CATSRGEAGNQPQHF
TGTGCCACCAGCAGAGGGGAGGCGGGGAATCAGCCCCAGCATTTT
>-|TRBV6-4|TRBJ2-7|-
CASSAPLVGSYEQYF
TGTGCCAGCAGTGCCCCACTAGTTGGATCCTACGAGCAGTACTTC
>-|TRBV20-1|TRBJ2-3|-
CSRLGVGTDTQYF
TGCAGTCGTTTGGGGGTTGGAACAGATACGCAGTATTTT
>-|TRBV5-1|TRBJ2-1|-
CASEGIGYEQFF
TGCGCCAGCGAGGGAATCGGCTATGAGCAGTTCTTC
>-|TRBV7-9|TRBJ1-5|-
CASSLDGRDQPQHF
TGTGCCAGCAGCTTAGATGGCCGCGATCAGCCCCAGCATTTT